One sample yielded the 28 T cell receptor beta chains listed below, sequenced in a study of identical twins. TCRdb re-analysed the 5' RACE reads in MiXCR, keeping a single row per CDR3 protein. The table has 550,000 to 700,000 distinct CDR3 sequences, around 21% seen once; the top ten hold around 4.4%. These data were also reused for a study on T cells expressing NK-cell markers.

The sample consisted of PBMCs. These receptors all stem from a woman aged 18-29 years in good health.

A remark on this clonotype: Lacking the conserved final phenylalanine or tryptophan, this CDR3 likely reflects a read error. For the CDR3, the DNA is TGTGCTAGTGGTTTGGTAGGCTGGTACCAAGAGACCCAGTACCTC. Residues: CASGLVGWYQETQYL. The chain uses TRBV12-5 and TRBJ2-5; D is unclear. The germline gives CDR1 LGHNT, CDR2 FRNRAP. V lost 0 bases and J lost 0, with 8 bases in between. CDR3 length equals 15 residues.

This clonotype was counted a few times. This chain joins TRBV7-2 and TRBJ1-5; D not certain. The CDR3 has 13 amino acids. V was shortened by 5 bases and J by 3 bases, with 8 bases between the two germline ends. CDR1 and CDR2 from the germline V gene are SGHTA and FQGNSA. The CDR3 here is CASSAENNQPQHF. The CDR3 DNA reads as TGTGCCAGCAGCGCGGAGAACAATCAGCCCCAGCATTTT.

Ten or more counts support this clonotype. V usage is TRBV3-1 and J usage is TRBJ2-5; the D is unclear. The CDR3 has 12 residues. CDR1 and CDR2 from the germline V gene are LGHDT and YNNKEL (reference sequence). With 1 base removed from V and 5 bases from J, the gap between germline ends came to 5 bases. The CDR3 sequence is CASSQVRETQYF. The CDR3 bases are TGTGCCAGCAGCCAAGTCCGGGAGACCCAGTACTTC.

The chain is built from TRBV20-1 and TRBJ1-3; no reliable D call. Germline V gives CDR1 DFQATT, CDR2 SNEGSKA (reference sequence). Trimming left V 7 bases short and J 0 bases short, with 7 bases between. This CDR3 has 12 residues. CDR3 nucleotide sequence: TGCAGTGTCCGGGACTCTGGAAACACCATATATTTT. It codes for CSVRDSGNTIYF.

V is TRBV7-2 and J is TRBJ2-7; TRBD2 is a possible D gene (5 bases). CDR3 size: 15 residues. Trimming took off 4 bases at V and 2 bases at J, with 15 bases between the two ends. CDR1 is SGHTA, CDR2 FQGNSA, per germline. CDR3: CASSSSGGSPYEQYF. In DNA, the CDR3 is TGTGCCAGCAGCTCCTCCGGCGGGTCCCCCTACGAGCAGTACTTC.

The V and J genes are TRBV7-8 and TRBJ2-3; maybe TRBD1 (5 bases). The CDR3 sequence is 13 residues long. V lost 5 bases and J 9 bases, leaving 15 bases between the germline ends. Germline V gene data show CDR1 as SGHVS and CDR2 as FQNEAQ. CDR3 sequence (DNA): TGTGCCAGCAGCCAGGAACTCCGGACAACGCAGTATTTT. Residues: CASSQELRTTQYF.

This clonotype has ten or more counts. The rearrangement joins TRBV25-1 to TRBJ1-3; D is unresolved. V dropped 9 bases and J dropped 5 bases, with 17 bases sitting between them. Germline assignment: CDR1 MGHDK and CDR2 SYGVNS. This CDR3 has 14 amino acids. The DNA of the CDR3 is TGTGCCAGTTCGTCGACCGGGGTCCGAAACACCATATATTTT. It encodes CASSSTGVRNTIYF.

CDR3 nucleotide sequence: TGCAGCGTTGAAGTCCGAGTCGGGACCCAGTACTTC. Amino acid sequence: CSVEVRVGTQYF. The chain recombines TRBV29-1 with TRBJ2-5, with D unclear. The germline V and J ends were trimmed by 1 base and 7 bases, with 10 bases remaining between them. CDR3 length equals 12 residues. CDR1 SQVTM and CDR2 ANQGSEA come from the germline V gene.

The sample holds many counts of this clonotype. The chain uses TRBV29-1 and TRBJ2-3; D gene unclear. Germline loops: CDR1 SQVTM, CDR2 ANQGSEA. CDR3 length: 11 residues. Here the CDR3 DNA reads TGCAGTGCCTCTAACACAGATACGCAGTATTTT. Translating gives CSASNTDTQYF.

The rearrangement uses TRBV20-1 and TRBJ2-7; 9 bases agree with TRBD2. The CDR3 extends over 15 amino acids. The V and J ends lost 0 bases and 3 bases, in that order; junction bases with no gene match: 6. Germline CDR1 and CDR2: DFQATT and SNEGSKA (reference sequence). The CDR3 coding sequence is TGCAGTGCTAGAGATTATAGCGGGAGATTCTACGAGCAGTACTTC. This sequence encodes CSARDYSGRFYEQYF.

This chain links TRBV12-3 or TRBV12-4 with TRBJ1-1, with D maybe TRBD1 (5 bases). Between the trimmed V and J ends, which lost 7 bases and 0 bases, there was a span of 12 bases. This CDR3 region has 14 residues. The CDR3, as DNA: TGTGCCAGCACTACGACAGCGGTGAACACTGAAGCTTTCTTT. Translation: CASTTTAVNTEAFF.

The CDR3 reads CASGREREDEQYF. In nucleotides, the CDR3 is TGTGCCAGCGGACGTGAAAGGGAAGACGAGCAGTACTTC. V usage is TRBV2 and J usage is TRBJ2-7, with D unresolved. CDR3 length: 13 residues. Trimming removed 8 bases at V and 5 bases at J, with 16 bases between. Germline V gives CDR1 SNHLY, CDR2 FYNNEI. Filled out from reference TRBV2 and TRBJ2-7, the complete variable domain reads EPEVTQTPSHQVTQMGQEVILRCVPISNHLYFYWYRQILGQKVEFLVSFYNNEISEKSEIFDDQFSVERPDGSNFTLKIRSTKLEDSAMYFCASGREREDEQYFGPGTRLTVT.

In this sample, this clonotype turned up a few times. The gene calls are TRBV7-2 and TRBJ1-1; TRBD1 might be the D (6 bases). The CDR3 is made up of 13 amino acids. Germline CDR1 SGHTA, CDR2 FQGNSA. With 5 bases removed from V and 3 bases from J, the gap between germline ends came to 10 bases. The CDR3 region has the DNA TGTGCCAGCAGCCCTGGACAGCACACTGAAGCTTTCTTT. This codes for CASSPGQHTEAFF.

This clonotype was found a few times. J is TRBJ2-5 and V is TRBV7-9; D uncertain. V lost 4 bases and J 2 bases, leaving 11 bases between the germline ends. Germline V CDR1 and CDR2: SEHNR, FQNEAQ (reference sequence). The CDR3 contains 14 residues. The CDR3 coding sequence is TGTGCCAGCAGCTACCAGCCGGCACAAGAGACCCAGTACTTC. Residues: CASSYQPAQETQYF.

This clonotype was observed a few times. The gene calls are TRBV4-3 and TRBJ2-3, with a possible D match to TRBD2 (6 bases). The germline V gene has CDR1 LGHNA and CDR2 YSLEER. The CDR3 runs 16 residues. Trimming removed 4 bases at V and 2 bases at J, with 16 bases between. The CDR3 region has the DNA TGCGCCAGCAGCCCCACTAGCCCTTGGACCACAGATACGCAGTATTTT. Protein sequence: CASSPTSPWTTDTQYF.

This clonotype was counted at least ten times. J is TRBJ1-1 and V is TRBV11-2, with a weak D call TRBD1 (6 bases). The length of the CDR3 is 14 residues. V shed 5 bases and J shed 3 bases, with 13 bases lying between them. Germline CDR1 reads SGHAT; CDR2 reads FQNNGV. CDR3 in amino acids: CASSGYRDYTEAFF. For the CDR3, the DNA is TGTGCCAGCAGCGGATACAGGGACTACACTGAAGCTTTCTTT.

The J gene is TRBJ2-7, the V gene TRBV5-1; D might be TRBD1 (6 bases). CDR3 size: 15 residues. V was pared by 0 bases and J by 6 bases, with 16 bases between. The germline CDR1 and CDR2 sequences are SGHRS and YFSETQ. This CDR3 is CASSLGQGSPAEQYF. The DNA of the CDR3 is TGCGCCAGCAGCTTGGGTCAGGGGTCCCCGGCCGAGCAGTACTTC.

This clonotype showed up many times. The chain has TRBV12-3 or TRBV12-4 and TRBJ2-7; D not certain. The CDR3 is 13 residues long. Trimming took 3 bases from V and 6 from J, leaving 12 bases between them. CDR3 protein: CASSLSVRSEQYF. As DNA, the CDR3 is TGTGCCAGCAGTTTGAGTGTCCGGAGCGAGCAGTACTTC.

This clonotype turned up a few times. This chain links TRBV10-3 with TRBJ2-1, with 9 bases fitting TRBD2. Germline-derived CDR1 and CDR2 are ENHRY and SYGVKD. V gave up 2 bases and J gave up 3 bases; unmatched junction bases: 14. CDR3 length: 19 amino acids. For the CDR3, the DNA is TGTGCCATCAGTGAGACGCCACCGTTAGCGGGAGTGTACTACAATGAGCAGTTCTTC. It codes for CAISETPPLAGVYYNEQFF.

This clonotype was seen many times. This chain joins TRBV5-1 and TRBJ1-6; D ambiguous. This CDR3 has 17 residues. With 1 base removed from V and 0 bases from J, the gap between germline ends came to 11 bases. Germline-derived CDR1 and CDR2 are SGHRS and YFSETQ. The CDR3 is CASSLSSASSYNSPLHF. The CDR3 nucleotides read TGCGCCAGCAGCTTGTCATCCGCGAGCTCCTATAATTCACCCCTCCACTTT.

This clonotype showed up many times. The J gene is TRBJ2-2, the V gene TRBV10-1; D unclear. Germline loops: CDR1 WNHNN, CDR2 SYGVQD (reference sequence). This CDR3 has 12 amino acids. V was cut by 3 bases and J by 5 bases, with 4 bases left in between. The CDR3 sequence is CASSDMTGELFF. CDR3 in DNA: TGCGCCAGCAGTGATATGACCGGGGAGCTGTTTTTT.

This clonotype came up a few times. The chain joins TRBV9 to TRBJ2-2, with 10 positions matching TRBD2. Germline CDR1 and CDR2: SGDLS and YYNGEE. With V trimmed by 3 bases and J by 5 bases, 7 bases remained unmatched. This CDR3 contains 16 residues. The CDR3 DNA reads TGTGCCAGCAGCGGTCTTAGCGGGGGGCCGACCGGGGAGCTGTTTTTT. Protein: CASSGLSGGPTGELFF. The variable domain in full, with the rest retrieved from reference TRBV9 and TRBJ2-2, is DSGVTQTPKHLITATGQRVTLRCSPRSGDLSVYWYQQSLDQGLQFLIQYYNGEERAKGNILERFSAQQFPDLHSELNLSSLELGDSALYFCASSGLSGGPTGELFFGEGSRLTVL.

The rearrangement links TRBV7-8 to TRBJ2-2, with D uncertain. Germline V lookup: CDR1 SGHVS, CDR2 FQNEAQ. The V and J ends lost 4 bases and 4 bases respectively, with 13 bases between them. The CDR3 is 15 residues long. CDR3 sequence reads: CASSSSIAGTGELFF. In nucleotides, the CDR3 is TGTGCCAGCAGCTCGTCAATAGCAGGCACCGGGGAGCTGTTTTTT.

The chain has TRBV15 and TRBJ2-3; D is unresolved. The germline V gene has CDR1 LNHNV and CDR2 YYDKDF (reference sequence). This CDR3 is 17 amino acids long. The ends were cut back, 0 bases at V and 2 bases at J, with 15 bases in the middle. In nucleotides, the CDR3 is TGTGCCACCAGCAGAGATCTGCGTTACAGAAACACAGATACGCAGTATTTT. It is translated as CATSRDLRYRNTDTQYF.

This clonotype has more than one count but fewer than ten. This chain connects TRBV29-1 to TRBJ1-1; D gene unclear. Germline CDR1 reads SQVTM; CDR2 reads ANQGSEA. The length of the CDR3 is 13 residues. V lost 4 bases to trimming and J lost 1 base, with 10 bases between them. Here the CDR3 DNA reads TGCAGCGTTGTTTCACAGTCGAACACTGAAGCTTTCTTT. It is translated as CSVVSQSNTEAFF. Filled out from reference TRBV29-1 and TRBJ1-1, the complete variable domain reads SAVISQKPSRDICQRGTSLTIQCQVDSQVTMMFWYRQQPGQSLTLIATANQGSEATYESGFVIDKFPISRPNLTFSTLTVSNMSPEDSSIYLCSVVSQSNTEAFFGQGTRLTVV.

In its sample, this clonotype was seen many times. CDR3 protein: CASSSPAPYEQYF. The CDR3 DNA is TGTGCCAGCAGCTCCCCGGCACCCTACGAGCAGTACTTC. The chain links TRBV7-2 to TRBJ2-7; no clear D gene. From germline, CDR1 is SGHTA and CDR2 FQGNSA. Trimming cost V 4 bases and J 2 bases, with 9 bases left between them. This CDR3 comprises 13 residues.

This CDR3 is CASSSQGGYEQFF. DNA of the CDR3: TGTGCCAGCAGCTCACAGGGTGGCTATGAGCAGTTCTTC. The gene calls are TRBV7-6 and TRBJ2-1; perhaps TRBD1 as D (6 bases). CDR3 size: 13 residues. V lost 4 bases and J lost 8, with 12 bases in between. Germline CDR1 is SGHVS and CDR2 is FNYEAQ.

The chain has TRBV6-1 and TRBJ2-7, with 8 bases that match TRBD1. V shed 6 bases, J shed 3 bases, and the junction held 10 bases outside the gene matches. The CDR3 is 15 amino acids. The germline gives CDR1 MNHNS, CDR2 SASEGT. The CDR3 DNA follows: TGTGCCAGCAGGCAATGGACAGGGAGTAGCTACGAGCAGTACTTC. Protein: CASRQWTGSSYEQYF.